These 5 T cell receptor beta chains were all obtained from the same sample, sequenced in a study of tumor and adjacent non-tumor tissue in lung cancer. Three rounds of nested PCR, following a modified ARM-PCR protocol, produced the TCRbeta library. TCRdb reprocessed the multiplex PCR reads with MiXCR, giving one entry per CDR3 protein. The sample lists 65,000 to 90,000 distinct CDR3 sequences, 65% to 90% seen once, with about an eighth in the top ten. The template was RNA from unsorted bulk tissue. Sequenced material: lung tumor tissue. The receptors derive from a woman between 45 and 65 years old with non-small cell lung cancer.

The chain combines TRBV13 with TRBJ1-3; D may be TRBD1 (6 bases). Trimming pared 6 bases from V and 6 bases from J, leaving 15 bases between. Germline V CDR1 and CDR2: PRHDT, FYEKMQ (reference sequence). The CDR3 totals 14 residues. The CDR3 coding sequence is TGTGCCAGCAGTGTAGAACAGGGCCCAAACACCATATATTTT. It encodes CASSVEQGPNTIYF.

On this clonotype itself: The junction differs from germline at one of its ends, possibly a read error. This rearrangement joins TRBV4-2 to TRBJ2-2, with D perhaps TRBD2 (5 bases). Germline CDR1 LGHNA, CDR2 YNFKEQ. CDR3 length: 14 residues. In DNA, the CDR3 is TGTGGCAGCAGCCAAGAGCAGCGGACCGGGGAGCTGTTTTTT. Amino acid sequence: CGSSQEQRTGELFF.

This clonotype appeared many times. This rearrangement joins TRBV4-1 to TRBJ1-2; D not certain. The CDR3 totals 12 residues. Trimming took off 1 base at V and 5 bases at J, with 5 bases between the two ends. Germline loops: CDR1 MGHRA, CDR2 YSYEKL. The CDR3 here is CASSQGMYGYTF. DNA for the CDR3: TGCGCCAGCAGCCAAGGGATGTATGGCTACACCTTC.

There are many counts of this clonotype. This rearrangement joins TRBV10-2 to TRBJ2-7; TRBD1 matches 7 bases. The CDR3 has 14 residues. After removal of 8 bases from V and 5 bases from J, the junction contained 12 bases not matched to a gene. Germline CDR1 is WSHSY and CDR2 is SAAADI. The CDR3 loop is CASGEPTGSHEQYF. CDR3 coding DNA: TGCGCCAGCGGCGAACCGACAGGGTCGCACGAGCAGTACTTC.

This clonotype was counted at least ten times. The J gene is TRBJ2-3, the V gene TRBV11-1, with 12 bases matching TRBD2. V lost 5 bases, J lost 3 bases, and 6 bases stayed unmatched. The CDR3 runs 16 residues. Germline V gene data show CDR1 as SGHAT and CDR2 as FQDESV (reference sequence). For the CDR3, the DNA is TGTGCCAGCAGCGAGACTAGCGGGAGCATGACAGATACGCAGTATTTT. Residues: CASSETSGSMTDTQYF.